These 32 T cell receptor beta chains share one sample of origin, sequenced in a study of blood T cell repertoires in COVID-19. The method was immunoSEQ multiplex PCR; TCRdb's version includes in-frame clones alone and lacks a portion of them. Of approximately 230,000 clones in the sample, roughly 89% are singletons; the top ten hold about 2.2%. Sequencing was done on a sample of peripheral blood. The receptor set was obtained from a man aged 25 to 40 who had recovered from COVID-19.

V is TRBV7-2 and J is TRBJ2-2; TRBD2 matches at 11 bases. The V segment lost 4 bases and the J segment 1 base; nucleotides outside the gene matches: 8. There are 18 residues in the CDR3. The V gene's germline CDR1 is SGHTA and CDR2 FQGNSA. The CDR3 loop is CASSSRTLAGGNTGELFF. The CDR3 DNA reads TGTGCCAGCAGCTCGCGTACCCTAGCGGGGGGGAACACCGGGGAGCTGTTTTTT.

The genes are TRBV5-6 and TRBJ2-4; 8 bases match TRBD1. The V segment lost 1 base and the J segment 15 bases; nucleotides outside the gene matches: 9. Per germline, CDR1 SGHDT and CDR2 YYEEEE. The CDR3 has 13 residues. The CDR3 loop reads CASSLTGTGRRYF. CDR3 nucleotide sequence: TGTGCCAGCAGCTTGACCGGGACAGGCCGGAGGTACTTC.

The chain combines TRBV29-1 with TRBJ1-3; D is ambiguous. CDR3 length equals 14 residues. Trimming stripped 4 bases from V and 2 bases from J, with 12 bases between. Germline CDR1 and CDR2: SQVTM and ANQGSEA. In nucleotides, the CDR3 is TGCAGCGTTGTCGGGGATTGGGCTGGAAACACCATATATTTT. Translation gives CSVVGDWAGNTIYF.

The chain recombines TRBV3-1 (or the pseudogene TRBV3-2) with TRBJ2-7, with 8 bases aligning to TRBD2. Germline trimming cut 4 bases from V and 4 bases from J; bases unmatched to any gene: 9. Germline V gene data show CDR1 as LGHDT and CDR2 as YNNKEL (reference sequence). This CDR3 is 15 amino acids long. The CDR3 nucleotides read TGTGCCAGCAGCCTCGGGACCCCGGGGGGGTACGAGCAGTACTTC. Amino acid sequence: CASSLGTPGGYEQYF.

The CDR3 reads CASSPDRGQGTEAFF. The CDR3, as DNA: TGTGCCAGCAGCCCGGACAGGGGGCAGGGCACTGAAGCTTTCTTT. The chain employs TRBV7-9 and TRBJ1-1, with 11 bases lining up with TRBD1. The germline V gene has CDR1 SEHNR and CDR2 FQNEAQ (reference sequence). This CDR3 spans 15 amino acids. The junction had 6 bases not matched to a gene; V was cut back by 5 bases and J by 4 bases.

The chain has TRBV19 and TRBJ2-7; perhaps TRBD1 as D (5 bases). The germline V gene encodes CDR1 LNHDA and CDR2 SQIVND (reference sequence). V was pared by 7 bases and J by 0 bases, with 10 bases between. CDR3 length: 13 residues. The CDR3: CASKGASSYEQYF. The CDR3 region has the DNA TGTGCCAGTAAAGGGGCCAGCTCCTACGAGCAGTACTTC.

CDR3 DNA sequence: TGTGCCAGCAGCCCCTCGACTACTAGTAGCACAGATACGCAGTATTTT. Its translation: CASSPSTTSSTDTQYF. This chain joins TRBV3-1 (or the pseudogene TRBV3-2) and TRBJ2-3; TRBD2 might be the D (5 bases). There are 16 residues in the CDR3. Germline CDR1 and CDR2: LGHDT and YNNKEL (reference sequence). Between the trimmed V and J ends, which lost 4 bases and 0 bases, there was a span of 14 bases.

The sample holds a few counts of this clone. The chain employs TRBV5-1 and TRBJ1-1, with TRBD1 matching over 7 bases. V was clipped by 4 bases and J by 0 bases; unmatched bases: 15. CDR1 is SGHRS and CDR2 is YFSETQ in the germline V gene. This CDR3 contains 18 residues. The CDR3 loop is CASSQTDQTGIMNTEAFF. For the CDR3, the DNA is TGCGCCAGCAGCCAGACGGATCAGACAGGGATAATGAACACTGAAGCTTTCTTT.

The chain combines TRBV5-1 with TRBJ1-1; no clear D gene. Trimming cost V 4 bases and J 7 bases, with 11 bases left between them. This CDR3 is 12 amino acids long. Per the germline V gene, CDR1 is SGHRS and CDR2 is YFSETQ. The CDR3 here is CASSPSGSEAFF. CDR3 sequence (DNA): TGCGCCAGCAGCCCTTCCGGGAGTGAAGCTTTCTTT.

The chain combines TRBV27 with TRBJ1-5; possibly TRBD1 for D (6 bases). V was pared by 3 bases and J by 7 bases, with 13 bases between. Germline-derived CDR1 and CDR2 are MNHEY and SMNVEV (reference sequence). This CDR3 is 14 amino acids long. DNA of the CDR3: TGTGCCAGCAGTTTTGGGGGCGCAGGACAGCCCCAGCATTTT. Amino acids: CASSFGGAGQPQHF.

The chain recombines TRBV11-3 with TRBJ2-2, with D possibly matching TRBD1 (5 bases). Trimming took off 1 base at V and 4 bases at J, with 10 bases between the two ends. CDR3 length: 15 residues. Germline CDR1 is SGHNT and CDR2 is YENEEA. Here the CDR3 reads CASSLGGRATGELFF. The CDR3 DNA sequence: TGTGCCAGCAGCTTAGGAGGCAGGGCCACCGGGGAGCTGTTTTTT.

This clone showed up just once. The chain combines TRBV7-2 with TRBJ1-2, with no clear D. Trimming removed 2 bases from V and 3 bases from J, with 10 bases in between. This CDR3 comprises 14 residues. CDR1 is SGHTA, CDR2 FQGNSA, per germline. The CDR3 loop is CASSLRGGHYGYTF. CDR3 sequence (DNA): TGTGCCAGCAGCTTACGTGGAGGGCACTATGGCTACACCTTC.

CDR3 residues: CASRVFTATNEKLFF. CDR3 nucleotide sequence: TGTGCCAGTAGGGTCTTCACAGCAACTAATGAAAAACTGTTTTTT. The genes are TRBV19 and TRBJ1-4; no clear D gene. The germline CDR1 and CDR2 sequences are LNHDA and SQIVND (reference sequence). The CDR3 extends over 15 amino acids. The V end lost 6 bases, the J end lost 0 bases, and 11 bases lay between the germline ends.

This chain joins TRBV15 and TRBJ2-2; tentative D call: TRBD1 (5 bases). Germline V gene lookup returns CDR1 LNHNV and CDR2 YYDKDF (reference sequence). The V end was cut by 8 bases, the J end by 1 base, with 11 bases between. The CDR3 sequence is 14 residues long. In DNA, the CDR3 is TGTGCCACCCGTTTCGACAGGAACACCGGGGAGCTGTTTTTT. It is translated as CATRFDRNTGELFF.

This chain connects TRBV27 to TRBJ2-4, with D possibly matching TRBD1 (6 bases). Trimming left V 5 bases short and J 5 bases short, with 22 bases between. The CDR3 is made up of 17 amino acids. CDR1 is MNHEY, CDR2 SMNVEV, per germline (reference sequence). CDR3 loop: CASSPSKQGGNQNIQYF. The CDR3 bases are TGTGCCAGCAGTCCCAGTAAACAAGGGGGAAATCAAAACATTCAGTACTTC.

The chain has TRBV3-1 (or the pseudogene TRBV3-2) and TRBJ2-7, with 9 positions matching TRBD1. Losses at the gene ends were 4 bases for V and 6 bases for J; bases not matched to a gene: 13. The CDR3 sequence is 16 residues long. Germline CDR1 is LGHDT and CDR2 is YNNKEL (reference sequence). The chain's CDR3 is CASSPSGTGTHGEQYF. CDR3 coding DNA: TGTGCCAGCAGCCCTTCCGGGACAGGGACCCACGGCGAGCAGTACTTC.

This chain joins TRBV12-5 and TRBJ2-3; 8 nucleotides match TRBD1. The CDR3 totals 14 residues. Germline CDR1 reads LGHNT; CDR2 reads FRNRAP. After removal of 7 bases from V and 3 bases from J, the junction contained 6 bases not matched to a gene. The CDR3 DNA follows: TGTGCTAGTGCCCGGACAGGGTGGACAGATACGCAGTATTTT. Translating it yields CASARTGWTDTQYF.

The CDR3 reads CASTSRWSSEKLFF. The CDR3 DNA follows: TGTGCCAGCACGTCGAGGTGGTCGTCTGAAAAACTGTTTTTT. The chain uses TRBV6-5 and TRBJ1-4; D gene unclear. In germline, CDR1 is MNHEY, CDR2 SVGAGI. V was trimmed by 7 bases and J by 7 bases, leaving 16 bases between them. The CDR3 length is 14 residues.

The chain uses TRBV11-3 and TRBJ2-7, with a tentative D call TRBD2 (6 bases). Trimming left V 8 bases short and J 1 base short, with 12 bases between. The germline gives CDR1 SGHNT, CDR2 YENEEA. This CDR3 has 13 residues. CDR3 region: CASSAGQSYEQYF. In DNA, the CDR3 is TGTGCCAGCTCCGCGGGGCAATCCTACGAGCAGTACTTC.

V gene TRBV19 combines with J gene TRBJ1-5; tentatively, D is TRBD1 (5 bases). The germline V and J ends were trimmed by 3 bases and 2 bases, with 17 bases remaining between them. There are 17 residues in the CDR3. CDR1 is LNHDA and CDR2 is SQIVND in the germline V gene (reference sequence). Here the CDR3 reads CASSIRRGGGGNQPQHF. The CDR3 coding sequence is TGTGCCAGTAGTATCAGGAGGGGAGGAGGCGGCAATCAGCCCCAGCATTTT.

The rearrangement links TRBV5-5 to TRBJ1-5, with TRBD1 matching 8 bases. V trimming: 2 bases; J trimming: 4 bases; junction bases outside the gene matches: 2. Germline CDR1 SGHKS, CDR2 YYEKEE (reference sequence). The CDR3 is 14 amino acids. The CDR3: CASSFTGGNQPQHF. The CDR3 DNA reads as TGTGCCAGCAGCTTTACAGGGGGTAATCAGCCCCAGCATTTT.

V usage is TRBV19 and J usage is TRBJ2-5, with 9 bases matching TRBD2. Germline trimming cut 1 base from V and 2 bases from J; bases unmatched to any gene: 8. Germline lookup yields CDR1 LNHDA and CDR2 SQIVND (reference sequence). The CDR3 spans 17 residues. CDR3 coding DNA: TGTGCCAGTAGTATAGGGAATAGCGGGAGCCCACAAGAGACCCAGTACTTC. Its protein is CASSIGNSGSPQETQYF.

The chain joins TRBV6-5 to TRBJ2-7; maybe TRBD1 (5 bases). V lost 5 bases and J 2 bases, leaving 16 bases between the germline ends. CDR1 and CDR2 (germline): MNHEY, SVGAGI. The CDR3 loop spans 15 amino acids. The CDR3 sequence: CASSPTAVVAYEQYF. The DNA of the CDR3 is TGTGCCAGCAGTCCGACAGCAGTAGTAGCCTACGAGCAGTACTTC.

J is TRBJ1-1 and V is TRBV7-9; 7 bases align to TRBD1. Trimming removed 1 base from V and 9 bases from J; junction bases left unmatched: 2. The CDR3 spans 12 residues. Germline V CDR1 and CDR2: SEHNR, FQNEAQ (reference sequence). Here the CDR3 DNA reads TGTGCCAGCAGCTTAGGGGGACAGAAAGCTTTCTTT. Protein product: CASSLGGQKAFF.

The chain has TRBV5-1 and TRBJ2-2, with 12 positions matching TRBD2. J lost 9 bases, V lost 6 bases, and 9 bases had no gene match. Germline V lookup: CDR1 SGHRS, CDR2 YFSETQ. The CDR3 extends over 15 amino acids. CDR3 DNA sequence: TGCGCCAGCAACCCGAGGACTAGCGGGGAGAGGGAGCTGTTTTTT. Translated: CASNPRTSGERELFF.

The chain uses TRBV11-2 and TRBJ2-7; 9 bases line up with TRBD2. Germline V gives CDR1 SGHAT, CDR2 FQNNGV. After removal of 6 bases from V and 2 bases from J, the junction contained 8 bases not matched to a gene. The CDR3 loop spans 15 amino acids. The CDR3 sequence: CASRLAGTSTYEQYF. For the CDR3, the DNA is TGTGCCAGCAGACTAGCCGGGACTAGCACCTACGAGCAGTACTTC.

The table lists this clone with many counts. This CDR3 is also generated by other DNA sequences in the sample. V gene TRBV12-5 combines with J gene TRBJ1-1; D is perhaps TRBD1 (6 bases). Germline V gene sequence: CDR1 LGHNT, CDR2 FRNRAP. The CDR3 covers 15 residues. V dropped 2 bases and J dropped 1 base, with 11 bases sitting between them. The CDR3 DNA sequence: TGTGCTAGTGGTTTGAGTTCAGGGGCGAACACTGAAGCTTTCTTT. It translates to CASGLSSGANTEAFF.

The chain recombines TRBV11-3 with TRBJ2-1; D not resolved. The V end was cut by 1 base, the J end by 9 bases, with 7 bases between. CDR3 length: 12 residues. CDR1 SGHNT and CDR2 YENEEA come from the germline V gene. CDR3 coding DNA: TGTGCCAGCAGCTTAGGAACGAGTGAGCAGTTCTTC. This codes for CASSLGTSEQFF.

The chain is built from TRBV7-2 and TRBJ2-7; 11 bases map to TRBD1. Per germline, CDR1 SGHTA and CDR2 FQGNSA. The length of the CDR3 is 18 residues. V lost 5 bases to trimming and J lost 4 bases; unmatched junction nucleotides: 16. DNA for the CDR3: TGTGCCAGCAGCCCCTTTCTCCTTGGACAGGGGGCGCCTTACGAGCAGTACTTC. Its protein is CASSPFLLGQGAPYEQYF.

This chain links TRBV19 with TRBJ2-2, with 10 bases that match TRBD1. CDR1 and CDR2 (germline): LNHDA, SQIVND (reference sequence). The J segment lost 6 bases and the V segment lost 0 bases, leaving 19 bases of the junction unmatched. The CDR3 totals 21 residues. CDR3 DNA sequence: TGTGCCAGTAGTATAGATGCTCCCCTGAGACCGGGACAGGGGCCCGCCGGGGAGCTGTTTTTT. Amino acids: CASSIDAPLRPGQGPAGELFF.

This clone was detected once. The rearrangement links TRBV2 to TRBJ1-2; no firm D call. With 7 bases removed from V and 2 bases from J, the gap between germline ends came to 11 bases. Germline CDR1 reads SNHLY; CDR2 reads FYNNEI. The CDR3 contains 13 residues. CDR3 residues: CASTGLTNYGYTF. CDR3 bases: TGTGCCAGCACAGGCTTAACAAACTATGGCTACACCTTC.

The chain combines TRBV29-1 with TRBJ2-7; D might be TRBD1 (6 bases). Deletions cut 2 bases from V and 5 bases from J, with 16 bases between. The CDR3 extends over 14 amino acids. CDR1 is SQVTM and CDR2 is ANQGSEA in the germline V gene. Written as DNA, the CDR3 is TGCAGCGTTGAATCCCGGCTGGGGGCGGACGAGCAGTACTTC. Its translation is CSVESRLGADEQYF.